The present T cell receptor beta chain was sequenced within a study of blood T cell repertoires in COVID-19. About the study: T cells, B-cell-depleted T cells, or PBMCs supplied cDNA or gDNA.

The CDR3 has 17 amino acids. Methods used by the authors: Reference gene primer amplification gave estimated nucleated cell counts. Assay: immunoSEQ multiplex PCR; the TCRdb copy retains only in-frame clones and omits some. The V and J calls and the clone size are those of that table, but D and trimming were determined from the DNA. The data hold fewer than 250,000 clones, with approximately 84% observed a single time. The V gene is TRBV21-1, the J gene TRBJ1-3; the table's TRBD1 call for D was not verified on the DNA. TRBV21-1 is a pseudogene segment. The sample comprised peripheral blood. The receptor was isolated from a woman aged 45-65 years with active or convalescent COVID-19. The DNA of the CDR3 is TGTGCCAGCAGCGGATCCGGGACAGGGACATCTGGAAACACCATATATTTT. It codes for CASSGSGTGTSGNTIYF.